The clone carrying this T cell receptor beta chain was seen many times. Its target is unknown. The data derive from a study of T cells after posttransplantation cyclophosphamide. This related bone marrow graft donor gave peripheral blood on the day of marrow donation. Assay: immunoSEQ multiplex PCR; the TCRdb copy retains only in-frame clones and omits some. Observed in the sample are approximately 39,000 clones, none of them singletons. Whole-study results and caveats: Later post-transplant blood repertoires were often dominated by donor CD8+ memory clones.

The CDR3 is 15 residues long. Trimming shortened V by 5 bases and J by 5 bases, and 15 bases separated the two germline ends. The germline CDR1 and CDR2 sequences are SEHNR and FQNEAQ (reference sequence). The sequenced sample consisted of PBMCs. This TCR came from a man between 50 and 59 years old in good health, CMV-negative, and a related stem cell transplant donor. The chain couples TRBV7-9 to TRBJ1-4; perhaps TRBD1 as D (6 bases). CDR3 bases: TGTGCCAGCAGCCGGGACACGGGAAACAATGAAAAACTGTTTTTT. Amino acid sequence: CASSRDTGNNEKLFF.